Presented here are 31 T cell receptor beta chains from one specimen sequenced in a study of response to subunit inactivated influenza vaccine. TCRdb re-analysed the RT-PCR reads in MiXCR, keeping a single row per CDR3 protein. The table shows fewer than 750,000 distinct CDR3 sequences, with less than 15% occurring only once. The sample here was PBMCs from blood, taken about 12 days after vaccination. The receptor set was obtained from a man aged 50-60 years who received an inactivated influenza vaccine.

The CDR3 protein is CSAREQPSTDTQYF. The CDR3 nucleotides read TGCAGTGCTAGAGAACAACCCAGCACAGATACGCAGTATTTT. The J gene is TRBJ2-3, the V gene TRBV20-1; no clear D. This CDR3 has 14 residues. Germline assignment: CDR1 DFQATT and CDR2 SNEGSKA (reference sequence). V was cut by 0 bases and J by 0 bases, with 7 bases left in between.

This chain connects TRBV20-1 to TRBJ2-7; 10 nucleotides align to TRBD2. The V and J ends lost 2 bases and 4 bases, in that order; junction bases with no gene match: 5. There are 14 residues in the CDR3. CDR1 DFQATT and CDR2 SNEGSKA come from the germline V gene (reference sequence). CDR3 sequence: CSARKGTSDYEQYF. For the CDR3, the DNA is TGCAGTGCTAGAAAAGGGACTAGCGATTACGAGCAGTACTTC.

V is TRBV6-2 or TRBV6-3 and J is TRBJ2-4; 12 bases agree with TRBD2. This CDR3 is built from 16 residues. Germline values: CDR1 MNHEY, CDR2 SVGEGT. After removal of 5 bases from V and 6 bases from J, the junction contained 8 bases not matched to a gene. The CDR3 loop reads CASSPPTSGSGNIQYF. The CDR3 DNA reads as TGTGCCAGCAGTCCCCCGACTAGCGGGAGCGGAAACATTCAGTACTTC.

The CDR3 DNA sequence: TGTGCCAGCAGCTTAGGGGCCCAGCTCTCTGGAGATACGCAGTATTTT. Its translation: CASSLGAQLSGDTQYF. The V gene is TRBV7-6, the J gene TRBJ2-3; D not certain. The V gene's germline CDR1 is SGHVS and CDR2 FNYEAQ. Trimming stripped 1 base from V and 5 bases from J, with 16 bases between. The CDR3 runs 16 residues.

This clonotype was picked up a small number of times. The J gene is TRBJ2-7, the V gene TRBV7-9; maybe TRBD1 (6 bases). V lost 8 bases and J 3 bases, leaving 14 bases between the germline ends. This CDR3 comprises 13 residues. The germline V gene encodes CDR1 SEHNR and CDR2 FQNEAQ (reference sequence). As DNA, the CDR3 is TGTGCCAGCTTCGGACAGCAGGACTACGAGCAGTACTTC. It specifies CASFGQQDYEQYF.

The chain uses TRBV19 and TRBJ2-1, with a weak D call TRBD1 (7 bases). The length of the CDR3 is 14 residues. CDR1 is LNHDA, CDR2 SQIVND, per germline (reference sequence). V was shortened by 4 bases and J by 5 bases, with 12 bases between the two germline ends. As DNA, the CDR3 is TGTGCCAGTAGTAACAGGGGACTGGACAATGAGCAGTTCTTC. Residues: CASSNRGLDNEQFF.

This clonotype was seen only a few times. V is TRBV7-2 and J is TRBJ2-4; possible D gene TRBD2, 6 bases. This CDR3 comprises 15 residues. The ends were cut back, 0 bases at V and 5 bases at J, with 11 bases in the middle. Germline values: CDR1 SGHTA, CDR2 FQGNSA. For the CDR3, the DNA is TGTGCCAGCAGCTTAGCGGCGGGGTTCCAAAACATTCAGTACTTC. This codes for CASSLAAGFQNIQYF.

This clonotype has more than one count but fewer than ten. This sequence joins TRBV11-2 and TRBJ1-2; D not certain. The CDR3 contains 14 residues. Per germline, CDR1 SGHAT and CDR2 FQNNGV. V was shortened by 0 bases and J by 1 base, with 6 bases between the two germline ends. Here the CDR3 reads CASSLDHSNYGYTF. The CDR3 DNA sequence: TGTGCCAGCAGCTTAGATCACAGTAACTATGGCTACACCTTC.

The gene calls are TRBV6-1 and TRBJ2-3; 11 nucleotides align to TRBD2. CDR1 and CDR2 (germline): MNHNS, SASEGT. This CDR3 region has 15 residues. The junction had 7 bases not matched to a gene; V was cut back by 6 bases and J by 5 bases. The CDR3 DNA reads TGTGCCAGCAGGCCCGGGACTAGCGGCCAAGATACGCAGTATTTT. Translating gives CASRPGTSGQDTQYF.

The chain recombines TRBV20-1 with TRBJ2-7; 8 nucleotides agree with TRBD1. CDR3 length equals 13 residues. V lost 3 bases and J lost 4; bases outside the gene matches: 5. CDR1 DFQATT and CDR2 SNEGSKA come from the germline V gene (reference sequence). The CDR3 here is CSASAGGAYEQYF. CDR3 coding DNA: TGCAGTGCTAGTGCAGGGGGCGCGTACGAGCAGTACTTC.

This sequence joins TRBV7-2 and TRBJ2-3; unclear D gene. The CDR3 runs 17 residues. The germline V and J ends were trimmed by 5 bases and 0 bases, with 18 bases remaining between them. CDR1 and CDR2 (germline): SGHTA, FQGNSA. The CDR3 loop reads CASSPRTATSSTDTQYF. In DNA, the CDR3 is TGTGCCAGCAGCCCAAGGACGGCTACTTCTAGCACAGATACGCAGTATTTT.

The rearrangement uses TRBV20-1 and TRBJ1-4; 10 positions match TRBD1. The CDR3 covers 16 residues. CDR1 DFQATT and CDR2 SNEGSKA come from the germline V gene (reference sequence). After removal of 2 bases from V and 8 bases from J, the junction contained 11 bases not matched to a gene. CDR3 in DNA: TGCAGTGCTAGAAAAACCGGGACAGGGGAAGTGGAAAAACTGTTTTTT. Translation gives CSARKTGTGEVEKLFF.

This clonotype was counted only a few times. The chain recombines TRBV12-3 or TRBV12-4 with TRBJ1-2; D gene ambiguous. The length of the CDR3 is 13 residues. V was pared by 0 bases and J by 6 bases, with 8 bases between. The chain's CDR3 is CASSLAWTNGYTF. CDR3 nucleotide sequence: TGTGCCAGCAGTTTAGCGTGGACCAATGGCTACACCTTC.

The V and J genes are TRBV7-2 and TRBJ2-1; D remains unclear. CDR1 SGHTA and CDR2 FQGNSA come from the germline V gene. With 3 bases removed from V and 7 bases from J, the gap between germline ends came to 16 bases. CDR3 length: 15 amino acids. CDR3 region: CASSFSPILGNEQFF. The CDR3 nucleotides are TGTGCCAGCAGCTTCTCTCCTATTCTCGGGAATGAGCAGTTCTTC.

In DNA form, the CDR3 reads TGTGCCAGCAGTTATAAGCTATCCTACGAGCAGTACTTC. Translating it yields CASSYKLSYEQYF. The chain employs TRBV6-5 and TRBJ2-7; D gene uncertain. Germline V gene lookup returns CDR1 MNHEY and CDR2 SVGAGI. V shed 3 bases and J shed 1 base, with 7 bases lying between them. The CDR3 spans 13 residues.

V usage is TRBV15 and J usage is TRBJ2-2; 11 bases fit TRBD2. The CDR3 sequence is 16 residues long. CDR1 is LNHNV, CDR2 YYDKDF, per germline (reference sequence). The junction had 5 bases not matched to a gene; V was cut back by 8 bases and J by 0 bases. The CDR3 coding sequence is TGTGCCACCTCGGGACTAGCGGCTTCGAACACCGGGGAGCTGTTTTTT. It encodes CATSGLAASNTGELFF.

This clonotype was seen a handful of times. The V and J genes are TRBV12-3 or TRBV12-4 and TRBJ2-3, with 7 bases lining up with TRBD2. Germline trimming cut 6 bases from V and 11 bases from J; bases unmatched to any gene: 8. This CDR3 comprises 12 residues. CDR3 residues: CASSPSAGWQYF. CDR3 nucleotides: TGTGCCAGCAGCCCCTCAGCGGGGTGGCAGTATTTT.

This clonotype came up a few times. The V and J genes are TRBV5-1 and TRBJ2-1; D gene unclear. The CDR3 runs to 16 residues. V was cut by 2 bases and J by 0 bases, with 12 bases left in between. Germline V gene sequence: CDR1 SGHRS, CDR2 YFSETQ. The CDR3 coding sequence is TGCGCCAGCAGCTTAGGTGAATTGAGCTCCTACAATGAGCAGTTCTTC. Amino acid sequence: CASSLGELSSYNEQFF.

This clonotype has more than one count but fewer than ten. V gene TRBV12-1 combines with J gene TRBJ2-7; the table's D call of TRBD2 was not tested on the DNA. TRBV12-1 is designated a pseudogene. The CDR3 loop spans 16 amino acids. For the CDR3, the DNA is TGTGCCAGCAGCGATGTACTTGCGGGCAGTGGAGACGAGCAGTACTTC. It translates to CASSDVLAGSGDEQYF.

This clonotype was counted many times. The genes are TRBV4-3 and TRBJ1-2, with D unresolved. The CDR3 has 13 residues. V was shortened by 0 bases and J by 5 bases, with 7 bases between the two germline ends. The V gene's germline CDR1 is LGHNA and CDR2 YSLEER. The DNA for the CDR3 is TGCGCCAGCAGCCAAGACAGCTATTATGGCTACACCTTC. Amino acid sequence: CASSQDSYYGYTF.

The chain carries TRBV5-1 and TRBJ2-1; 14 nucleotides align to TRBD2. CDR3 length: 18 amino acids. Germline CDR1 SGHRS, CDR2 YFSETQ. After removal of 5 bases from V and 0 bases from J, the junction contained 7 bases not matched to a gene. The CDR3 DNA sequence: TGCGCCAGCAGGTGGACTAGCGGGGGGTTTAGCTCCTACAATGAGCAGTTCTTC. This translates into CASRWTSGGFSSYNEQFF.

This clonotype was detected a few times. The chain joins TRBV2 to TRBJ1-2; D uncertain. The V end lost 8 bases, the J end lost 4 bases, and 11 bases lay between the germline ends. The CDR3 covers 12 residues. Germline V gives CDR1 SNHLY, CDR2 FYNNEI. The CDR3 sequence is CASGSSIYGYTF. Here the CDR3 DNA reads TGTGCCAGCGGGAGTAGTATCTATGGCTACACCTTC.

This chain links TRBV12-3 or TRBV12-4 with TRBJ2-1; TRBD1 is a possible D gene (5 bases). This CDR3 region has 12 residues. The V gene lost 4 bases and the J gene lost 8 bases, with 9 bases spanning the gap. The CDR3 coding sequence is TGTGCCAGCAGTTGGGGCTGGGATGAGCAGTTCTTC. It is translated as CASSWGWDEQFF.

The V gene is TRBV12-3 or TRBV12-4, the J gene TRBJ2-1; 11 positions match TRBD1. Germline trimming cut 4 bases from V and 8 bases from J; bases unmatched to any gene: 1. CDR3 length: 13 amino acids. The CDR3 is CASSWGQGDEQFF. In DNA, the CDR3 is TGTGCCAGCAGTTGGGGACAGGGGGATGAGCAGTTCTTC.

The chain links TRBV12-3 or TRBV12-4 to TRBJ1-2, with TRBD1 matching 7 bases. The CDR3 spans 14 residues. The junction had 6 bases not matched to a gene; V was cut back by 4 bases and J by 4 bases. The CDR3 DNA sequence: TGTGCCAGCAGTTCCCAACAGGGGACCTATGGCTACACCTTC. This translates into CASSSQQGTYGYTF.

This clonotype was seen a handful of times. The chain uses TRBV10-3 and TRBJ2-5, with 8 bases fitting TRBD1. With V trimmed by 2 bases and J by 5 bases, 7 bases remained unmatched. The CDR3 totals 15 residues. The germline CDR1 and CDR2 sequences are ENHRY and SYGVKD. The CDR3 protein is CAISEGQGAGETQYF. The CDR3 region has the DNA TGTGCCATCAGTGAGGGGCAGGGGGCTGGGGAGACCCAGTACTTC.

The chain joins TRBV18 to TRBJ2-6; no clear D gene. CDR1 is KGHSH, CDR2 LQKENI, per germline. Trimming stripped 4 bases from V and 1 base from J, with 14 bases between. The CDR3 is 17 amino acids. The CDR3 here is CASSRTGRPSGANVLTF. For the CDR3, the DNA is TGTGCCAGCTCACGTACCGGACGGCCATCTGGGGCCAACGTCCTGACTTTC. Full variable domain (missing parts from reference TRBV18 and TRBJ2-6): NAGVMQNPRHLVRRRGQEARLRCSPMKGHSHVYWYRQLPEEGLKFMVYLQKENIIDESGMPKERFSAEFPKEGPSILRIQQVVRGDSAAYFCASSRTGRPSGANVLTFGAGSRLTVL.

The chain employs TRBV4-2 and TRBJ2-3, with TRBD2 matching over 10 bases. Trimming took 1 base from V and 3 from J; bases not matched to a gene: 7. From germline, CDR1 is LGHNA and CDR2 YNFKEQ. The CDR3 spans 17 residues. CDR3 residues: CASSQAQRGGGTDTQYF. Written as DNA, the CDR3 is TGTGCCAGCAGCCAAGCCCAGCGGGGGGGCGGAACAGATACGCAGTATTTT.

This clonotype was counted only a few times. The chain joins TRBV12-3 or TRBV12-4 to TRBJ2-1, with D uncertain. This CDR3 region has 15 residues. With 6 bases removed from V and 3 bases from J, the gap between germline ends came to 15 bases. CDR3 loop: CASSQSGQNYNEQFF. CDR3 nucleotides: TGTGCCAGCAGCCAATCGGGCCAGAACTACAATGAGCAGTTCTTC.

This clonotype turned up a few times. CDR3 DNA: TGCGCCAGCAGCCTGGACCCACAGGGCGTTTACGGCTACACCTTC. This encodes CASSLDPQGVYGYTF. This sequence joins TRBV5-1 and TRBJ1-2; a possible D gene is TRBD1 (6 bases). This CDR3 region has 15 residues. Trimming took off 4 bases at V and 8 bases at J, with 21 bases between the two ends. Germline CDR1 SGHRS, CDR2 YFSETQ. Full variable domain (outside the CDR3, taken from reference TRBV5-1 and TRBJ1-2): KAGVTQTPRYLIKTRGQQVTLSCSPISGHRSVSWYQQTPGQGLQFLFEYFSETQRNKGNFPGRFSGRQFSNSRSEMNVSTLELGDSALYLCASSLDPQGVYGYTFGSGTRLTVV.

V gene TRBV29-1 combines with J gene TRBJ1-1; D is possibly TRBD1 (5 bases). Germline V lookup: CDR1 SQVTM, CDR2 ANQGSEA. V dropped 8 bases and J dropped 1 base, with 23 bases sitting between them. This CDR3 is 16 amino acids long. The CDR3 DNA is TGCAGCTCCCTCCTAACGACTGGGGCCACGAACACTGAAGCTTTCTTT. It is translated as CSSLLTTGATNTEAFF.